This T cell receptor (beta chain) was obtained from a study of intratumoral heterogeneity in liver cancer. With respect to the entire study: Across the full roughly 14-patient cohort, most patients were male and the median age was approximately 60 years. The overall cohort comprised 71 multiregional samples from about 14 HCC patients, with under 55 tumoral and 20 or so adjacent nontumoral regions. RNA-seq, DNA sequencing, TCR-seq and SNP array data from multiple regions of hepatocellular carcinoma specimens were combined in the study to investigate intratumor heterogeneity. What the work shows at the level of the full study, not this receptor alone: TCR sequencing reportedly confirmed RNA-seq-based estimates of regional differences in tumor-infiltrating lymphocyte burden. In each sequenced patient, significantly more unique T-cell clonal expansions were found in tumor region a than in region b. No significant difference in overall T cell clonality was found between tumor regions within either sequenced patient. The authors noted a relatively low number of patients and under-sampled tumor-infiltrating lymphocyte representation as limitations.

By share, this clone ranks as large (0.1 to 1%). Its target antigen remains unknown. Per-nucleotide qualities are absent, and no much larger clonotype sits a single base away. TCR beta chain CDR3 regions were sequenced from genomic DNA using the immunoSEQ assay. Rearranged VDJ segments were amplified with primers annealing to V and J segments. Under the source paper's analysis protocol: Clonality and richness metrics were computed with the ImmunoSeq Analyzer software. To find clones with differing abundance between regions, Fisher's exact test was applied together with a beta-binomial method for extra stringency. Held by TCRdb, this immuneACCESS table contains in-frame sequences only and omits some clones. Under half of the omission traces to an unresolved V gene where checked; the cause of the rest is unknown. V, J and clone size were drawn from that table, and D and trimming were deduced from the DNA. The sample records about 6,200 clones, over 55% of which are singletons. The top ten constitute roughly 43% of the sample.

Samples labelled H were derived from distinct, geographically separated regions of the hepatocellular carcinoma nodule. Every patient had early-stage hepatocellular carcinoma and went to surgical resection without receiving any prior therapy. Sampled areas lacked macroscopic evidence of necrosis or hemorrhage. In a couple of patients, TCR sequencing (ImmunoSeq) was performed on multiple regions. Each frozen resection tissue sample was taken at least 1 cm away from every other sample. The DNeasy blood and tissue kit was used to extract genomic DNA from bulk tissue. For CDR1 and CDR2, the germline V gene lists MNHEY and SVGAGI. The CDR3 has 13 amino acids, counting the end cysteine and phenylalanine. Kept here is only the CDR3 DNA, which spans 39 bases and is read in frame from base 1. V is shortened by 8 bases, J by 12 bases, and the region joining them spans 20 bases.

The rearranged segments are TRBV6-5 and TRBJ2-1; too little of a D gene remains to name it. Source: tumor tissue, taken before any cancer treatment. This TCR came from a woman in her 70s with hepatocellular carcinoma. The nucleotides are TGTGCCAGCTCCCAGGCCCCTATTGTGGGGCAGTTCTTC. Its protein product is CASSQAPIVGQFF.